The rows below give T cell receptor beta chains drawn from one sample of a study of blood T cells in healthy people across ages. TCRdb analysed the 5' RACE reads with MiXCR anew, one entry per CDR3 protein. The sample consists of 1.5 million to 2 million distinct CDR3 sequences, roughly 32% of them appearing once. Sequencing input: blood. These receptors were taken from a woman aged 25 to 39 in good health. Both conserved end residues are part of each CDR3. Each record gives: clone size, J gene, V gene, D gene, CDR3 DNA, CDR3 protein. D genes are given only for firm matches. The size of a clone is reported for some rows only, either as once, few or many, or as a class for expanded clones.

NA | TRBJ1-1 | TRBV4-1 | NA | TGCGCCAGCAGCCAAGACAGGTTCATGAACACTGAAGCTTTCTTT | CASSQDRFMNTEAFF
many | TRBJ2-7 | TRBV4-1 | NA | TGCGCCAGCAGCCTTCAGATAGGCTACGAGCAGTACTTC | CASSLQIGYEQYF
NA | TRBJ2-7 | TRBV20-1 | NA | TGCAGTGCTAGAGATGGCGCAGATCTTTGGGAGCAGTACTTC | CSARDGADLWEQYF
NA | TRBJ1-3 | TRBV30 | NA | TGTGCCTGGAGTCACAGGGATGGAAACACCATATATTTT | CAWSHRDGNTIYF
few | TRBJ2-1 | TRBV20-1 | TRBD1 | TGCAGTGCTACTCCTCACGGACAGGAGGATGAGCAGTTCTTC | CSATPHGQEDEQFF
few | TRBJ1-5 | TRBV6-6 | TRBD1 | TGTGCCAGCAGTTCCGGGACAGCCTACAATCAGCCCCAGCATTTT | CASSSGTAYNQPQHF
NA | TRBJ2-5 | TRBV7-9 | NA | TGTGCCAGCAGCTTAGTTACCCGGGGATTCGTAGGAGAGACCCAGTACTTC | CASSLVTRGFVGETQYF
few | TRBJ1-1 | TRBV6-6 | NA | TGTGCCAGCAGTTACGGGGTTGAAGCTTTCTTT | CASSYGVEAFF
few | TRBJ1-5 | TRBV4-1 | NA | TGCGCCAGCAGCCAAGATCCCAGGGGAGGAAAGTTGGGCAATCAGCCCCAGCATTTT | CASSQDPRGGKLGNQPQHF
NA | TRBJ2-3 | TRBV3-1 | NA | TGTGCCAGCAGCCCAAGGGCCGGGGGTAGCGCAACAGGTACGCAGTATTTT | CASSPRAGGSATGTQYF
NA | TRBJ1-5 | TRBV28 | NA | TGTGCCAGCAGTTCTTGGGCCGACAATCAGCCCCAGCATTTT | CASSSWADNQPQHF
many | TRBJ2-1 | TRBV7-6 | NA | TGTGCCAGCAGCTTAGCGGGGATACCATACAATGAGCAGTTCTTC | CASSLAGIPYNEQFF
NA | TRBJ2-7 | TRBV6-1 | NA | TGTGCCAGCAGGGGGTCCCTTTCCCAGAACTACGAGCAGTACTTC | CASRGSLSQNYEQYF
few | TRBJ2-1 | TRBV5-6 | TRBD1 | TGTGCCAGCAGCCAGACCGGGACAGGATTCTACAATGAGCAGTTCTTC | CASSQTGTGFYNEQFF
NA | TRBJ2-7 | TRBV4-2 | TRBD2 | TGTGCCAGCAGCCTGCGGACTAGCGGGGAAACGGTCGCATACGAGCAGTACTTC | CASSLRTSGETVAYEQYF
once | TRBJ2-2 | TRBV14 | NA | TGTGCCAGCAGCCCACACGCGAACACCGGGGAGCTGTTTTTT | CASSPHANTGELFF
many | TRBJ2-1 | TRBV5-1 | NA | TGTGCCAGCAGCTTAGGGCTAACCTACAATGAGCAGTTCTTC | CASSLGLTYNEQFF
NA | TRBJ2-7 | TRBV13 | TRBD2 | TGTGTCAGCAGCTATAGACTAGCGGGGGGGTCCTTATACGAGCAGTACTTC | CVSSYRLAGGSLYEQYF
few | TRBJ1-2 | TRBV6-1 | NA | TGTGCCAGCAGATTAAGGGGAGGGACTGGCTACACCTTC | CASRLRGGTGYTF
few | TRBJ1-2 | TRBV27 | NA | TGTGCCAGCAGTGGCGGTTGGGCCGACGGCTACACCTTC | CASSGGWADGYTF
NA | TRBJ2-7 | TRBV20-1 | TRBD2 | TGCAGTGCTAGGGACTACGGGACTAGCGGAGGCAGCGTCCCCTACGAGCAGTACTTC | CSARDYGTSGGSVPYEQYF
NA | TRBJ1-1 | TRBV12-3/TRBV12-4 | NA | TGTGCCAGCAGTAGCTCAGGGAGGGCTGAAGCTTTCTTT | CASSSSGRAEAFF
few | TRBJ2-1 | TRBV5-1 | NA | TGCGCCAGCAGCTTGTTGTCCCTGGGGAGCTCCTACAATGAGCAGTTCTTC | CASSLLSLGSSYNEQFF
NA | TRBJ2-3 | TRBV4-2 | NA | TGTGCCAGCAGCCAAAAAGACAGACCGAGCACAGATACGCAGTATTTT | CASSQKDRPSTDTQYF
few | TRBJ2-7 | TRBV20-1 | TRBD1 | TGCAGTGCTAGAGATACGGGGGACAGGGGCGGGTACGAGCAGTACTTC | CSARDTGDRGGYEQYF
NA | TRBJ1-4 | TRBV4-1 | TRBD1 | TGCGCCAGCAGCAGGACAGGCATTAACGAAAAACTGTTTTTT | CASSRTGINEKLFF
few | TRBJ2-1 | TRBV20-1 | NA | TGCAGTGCTAGCTCGTACGGCCAAACTACCGAGCAGTTCTTC | CSASSYGQTTEQFF
NA | TRBJ2-2 | TRBV6-1 | NA | TGTGCCAGCAGTGAACGCGTCGGGGAGCTGTTTTTT | CASSERVGELFF
NA | TRBJ1-4 | TRBV4-1 | NA | TGCGCCAGCAGCCCCTACGTCAGGGGAAGGGCTAATGAAAAACTGTTTTTT | CASSPYVRGRANEKLFF
NA | TRBJ2-1 | TRBV10-3 | NA | TGTGCCATCAGCCCTGGACAGCACAATGAGCAGTTCTTC | CAISPGQHNEQFF
NA | TRBJ2-1 | TRBV15 | NA | TGTGCCACCAACCGCTTAAATATGGGCTTTGGGTTATACAATGAGCAGTTCTTC | CATNRLNMGFGLYNEQFF
NA | TRBJ1-2 | TRBV30 | NA | TGTGCCTGGAGGGTACAAGACCCGGAATATGGCTACACCTTC | CAWRVQDPEYGYTF
few | TRBJ2-5 | TRBV9 | NA | TGTGCCAGCAGCGTAGGGCCTAAATACAGGTGGGAGACCCAGTACTTC | CASSVGPKYRWETQYF
few | TRBJ2-3 | TRBV5-6 | NA | TGTGCCAGCAGCTTGGAAGATCGGGCAGATACGCAGTATTTT | CASSLEDRADTQYF
NA | TRBJ2-7 | TRBV2 | NA | TGTGCCAGCATGCTGACAGGAACCTCCTACGAGCAGTACTTC | CASMLTGTSYEQYF
NA | TRBJ2-7 | TRBV6-5 | NA | TGTGCCAGCAGGCTAGTACACCTTGGGGCCTACGAGCAGTACTTC | CASRLVHLGAYEQYF
NA | TRBJ1-2 | TRBV27 | NA | TGTGCCAGCAGTCCTCGGGTTACAGCTAACTATGGCTACACCTTC | CASSPRVTANYGYTF
few | TRBJ2-3 | TRBV5-1 | NA | TGCGCCAGCAGCTTTACGGACGGCCTTGGTGAAGATACGCAGTATTTT | CASSFTDGLGEDTQYF
NA | TRBJ2-7 | TRBV20-1 | NA | TGCAGTGCTAGAGAGTCAGTCAGGTCAGAGTGGGGCGAGCAGTACTTC | CSARESVRSEWGEQYF
NA | TRBJ1-1 | TRBV11-1 | NA | TGTGCCAGCACCCTCGATCATTCTAGGAACACTGAAGCTTTCTTT | CASTLDHSRNTEAFF
NA | TRBJ1-2 | TRBV30 | NA | TGTGCCTGGACCGGAGAGGGATCGGGCTATGGCTACACCTTC | CAWTGEGSGYGYTF